Shown below are 25 T cell receptor beta chains from a single sample sequenced in a study of CD8+CD57+ T cells in acquired aplastic anemia. TCR beta VDJ and CDR3 profiles were obtained from a genomic DNA template. TCRdb called the reads again in MiXCR, with one record for every CDR3 protein. Altogether around 190,000 distinct CDR3 sequences are present, approximately 57% being singletons, with the ten largest covering roughly 29%. Sequencing input: sorted CD4+, CD8+, or CD8+CD57+ T cells (not recorded which) from PBMCs. Source of these receptors: a human donor in good health.

On this clonotype itself: This CDR3 fails to terminate in the conserved phenylalanine or tryptophan, so it likely reflects a read error. CDR3 nucleotide sequence: TGTGCCAGCAGCCAAGGTACTACTCCTAGTGAGCAGTTCCTC. This gives the protein CASSQGTTPSEQFL. The rearrangement uses TRBV4-2 and TRBJ2-1; D remains unclear. Germline V gene lookup returns CDR1 LGHNA and CDR2 YNFKEQ. The V end lost 1 base, the J end lost 9 bases, and 13 bases lay between the germline ends. The CDR3 has 14 residues.

The J gene is TRBJ1-2, the V gene TRBV10-3, with D perhaps TRBD1 (6 bases). Trimming removed 2 bases at V and 4 bases at J, with 17 bases between. This CDR3 is 16 amino acids long. Germline CDR1 is ENHRY and CDR2 is SYGVKD. CDR3 nucleotide sequence: TGTGCCATCAGTGAGGGAACAGGGCCCCCTGCCTATGGCTACACCTTC. Protein sequence: CAISEGTGPPAYGYTF.

This chain uses TRBV5-1 with TRBJ2-6; unclear D gene. This CDR3 is 13 amino acids long. The ends were cut back, 6 bases at V and 3 bases at J, with 7 bases in the middle. Looked up from germline, CDR1 is SGHRS and CDR2 is YFSETQ. As DNA, the CDR3 is TGCGCCAGCACAGAGATTGGGGCCAACGTCCTGACTTTC. It translates to CASTEIGANVLTF.

V gene TRBV9 combines with J gene TRBJ1-1, with a possible D match to TRBD1 (5 bases). Germline CDR1 and CDR2: SGDLS and YYNGEE. This CDR3 contains 15 residues. The V end was cut by 3 bases, the J end by 5 bases, with 17 bases between. The CDR3 here is CASSGGGGGKTEAFF. CDR3 sequence (DNA): TGTGCCAGCAGCGGGGGGGGGGGAGGAAAAACTGAAGCTTTCTTT.

The chain recombines TRBV20-1 with TRBJ1-1; maybe TRBD1 (6 bases). Germline lookup yields CDR1 DFQATT and CDR2 SNEGSKA (reference sequence). There are 15 residues in the CDR3. V was pared by 3 bases and J by 2 bases, with 16 bases between. The CDR3 DNA sequence: TGCAGTGCTAGTGGAGGGGCGGGGGCAAACACTGAAGCTTTCTTT. Its translation is CSASGGAGANTEAFF.

The V and J genes are TRBV9 and TRBJ1-5, with no clear D. Germline V gene data show CDR1 as SGDLS and CDR2 as YYNGEE. This CDR3 has 15 residues. V dropped 4 bases and J dropped 3 bases, with 14 bases sitting between them. This chain's CDR3 is CASSQDSRFNQPQHF. CDR3 coding DNA: TGTGCCAGCAGCCAAGATTCAAGGTTCAATCAGCCCCAGCATTTT. The full variable domain, rest sourced from reference TRBV9 and TRBJ1-5, is DSGVTQTPKHLITATGQRVTLRCSPRSGDLSVYWYQQSLDQGLQFLIQYYNGEERAKGNILERFSAQQFPDLHSELNLSSLELGDSALYFCASSQDSRFNQPQHFGDGTRLSIL.

This clonotype appeared once. The J gene is TRBJ2-1, the V gene TRBV7-9; D perhaps matches TRBD2 (7 bases). CDR3 length: 16 amino acids. Trimming stripped 1 base from V and 3 bases from J, with 13 bases between. Germline-derived CDR1 and CDR2 are SEHNR and FQNEAQ (reference sequence). CDR3 bases: TGTGCCAGCAGCTTAGATTTGGGAGGGGGCTACAATGAGCAGTTCTTC. It is translated as CASSLDLGGGYNEQFF.

The chain couples TRBV7-3 to TRBJ1-6; 8 bases map to TRBD1. This CDR3 contains 14 residues. V shed 5 bases and J 8 bases; nucleotides not matched to a gene: 5. In germline, CDR1 is SGHTA, CDR2 FQGTGA. CDR3 DNA: TGTGCCAGCAGCAAGACAGGGGCCGATTCACCCCTCCACTTT. It translates to CASSKTGADSPLHF.

This sequence joins TRBV7-6 and TRBJ2-3; D may be TRBD1 or TRBD2 (5 bases each). This CDR3 is 15 amino acids long. With 3 bases removed from V and 0 bases from J, the gap between germline ends came to 10 bases. Germline CDR1 reads SGHVS; CDR2 reads FNYEAQ. DNA of the CDR3: TGTGCCAGCAGCTTGAGGGGTACTAGCACAGATACGCAGTATTTT. Protein sequence: CASSLRGTSTDTQYF.

This clonotype was seen many times. CDR3 DNA sequence: TGTGCCAGCAGCCGTGGACAGGACGGCGATGAGCAGTTCTTC. Protein: CASSRGQDGDEQFF. V is TRBV7-3 and J is TRBJ2-1, with TRBD1 matching over 7 bases. Germline assignment: CDR1 SGHTA and CDR2 FQGTGA. After removal of 5 bases from V and 8 bases from J, the junction contained 9 bases not matched to a gene. CDR3 size: 14 residues. The variable domain in full, with the rest retrieved from reference TRBV7-3 and TRBJ2-1, is GAGVSQTPSNKVTEKGKYVELRCDPISGHTALYWYRQSLGQGPEFLIYFQGTGAADDSGLPNDRFFAVRPEGSVSTLKIQRTERGDSAVYLCASSRGQDGDEQFFGPGTRLTVL.

Many counts were recorded for this clonotype. The chain employs TRBV29-1 and TRBJ1-1; no clear D. The V gene lost 7 bases and the J gene lost 0 bases, with 15 bases spanning the gap. Germline values: CDR1 SQVTM, CDR2 ANQGSEA. The CDR3 contains 14 residues. Here the CDR3 DNA reads TGCAGCGGGTCCTACAGCGCGATGAACACTGAAGCTTTCTTT. It is translated as CSGSYSAMNTEAFF.

The J gene is TRBJ1-2, the V gene TRBV7-8; no clear D. CDR3 size: 15 residues. Germline values: CDR1 SGHVS, CDR2 FQNEAQ. Trimming left V 0 bases short and J 8 bases short, with 16 bases between. CDR3 coding DNA: TGTGCCAGCAGCTTAGCGCAAGGAGGGAGGCTCGGCTACACCTTC. This sequence encodes CASSLAQGGRLGYTF.

The V call is TRBV13, the J call TRBJ1-1, with D perhaps matching TRBD1 (6 bases). Germline values: CDR1 PRHDT, CDR2 FYEKMQ (reference sequence). This CDR3 is built from 15 residues. The V and J ends lost 1 base and 1 base respectively, with 10 bases between them. CDR3 protein: CASSLAGTPNTEAFF. CDR3 nucleotides: TGTGCCAGCAGCTTAGCAGGGACACCGAACACTGAAGCTTTCTTT.

Notes on this clonotype: One end of the junction does not line up with germline, which may come from a read error. The chain recombines TRBV5-1 with TRBJ1-1; D not certain. The germline CDR1 and CDR2 sequences are SGHRS and YFSETQ. This CDR3 comprises 14 residues. CDR3 sequence reads: CASSYLDLNAEAFF. Written as DNA, the CDR3 is TGCGCCAGCAGCTACCTGGACCTGAACGCTGAAGCTTTCTTT.

This chain uses TRBV2 with TRBJ2-2; TRBD2 matches at 8 bases. CDR3 length: 14 residues. CDR1 and CDR2 (germline): SNHLY, FYNNEI. The V segment lost 7 bases and the J segment 6 bases; nucleotides outside the gene matches: 7. The CDR3 nucleotides read TGTGCCAGCATCTCGGGAGGGCCGGCCGGGGAGCTGTTTTTT. The encoded protein is CASISGGPAGELFF.

This clonotype was observed a few times. The chain joins TRBV20-1 to TRBJ2-5; TRBD2 aligns across 10 bases. Per the germline V gene, CDR1 is DFQATT and CDR2 is SNEGSKA (reference sequence). Unmatched junction bases numbered 13, after V lost 6 bases and J lost 6 bases. The CDR3 has 15 amino acids. CDR3 sequence: CSAASGSSSGKTQYF. Here the CDR3 DNA reads TGCAGTGCAGCTAGCGGGAGCTCATCGGGAAAGACCCAGTACTTC.

In this sample, this clonotype turned up once. This rearrangement joins TRBV29-1 to TRBJ2-3, with 8 bases identical to TRBD1. Germline V gives CDR1 SQVTM, CDR2 ANQGSEA. The CDR3 has 16 residues. V lost 4 bases, J lost 1 base, and 10 bases stayed unmatched. CDR3 nucleotide sequence: TGCAGCGTTGGGACAGGGTACATCTCTGGCACAGATACGCAGTATTTT. This gives the protein CSVGTGYISGTDTQYF.

V and J are TRBV6-2 or TRBV6-3 and TRBJ1-2; no definite D call. The V gene lost 6 bases and the J gene lost 4 bases, with 12 bases spanning the gap. In germline, CDR1 is MNHEY, CDR2 SVGEGT. The CDR3 totals 13 residues. The CDR3 loop reads CASSPGKAYGYTF. The CDR3 DNA reads as TGTGCCAGCAGCCCTGGCAAGGCCTATGGCTACACCTTC.

This clonotype was picked up one time. The CDR3 DNA reads as TGCAGTGCTCCAGGACTTGGACCTTTCGGCTACACCTTC. This encodes CSAPGLGPFGYTF. The chain recombines TRBV20-1 with TRBJ1-2; no reliable D call. V shed 5 bases and J shed 8 bases, with 18 bases lying between them. Germline V gene data show CDR1 as DFQATT and CDR2 as SNEGSKA (reference sequence). CDR3 size: 13 residues.

The chain uses TRBV19 and TRBJ2-7, with D maybe TRBD1 (5 bases). V was pared by 6 bases and J by 3 bases, with 18 bases between. The germline V gene has CDR1 LNHDA and CDR2 SQIVND (reference sequence). The CDR3 runs 15 residues. In DNA, the CDR3 is TGTGCCAGTAGCCACCCGGCAGGGTCAGTCTACGAGCAGTACTTC. It yields the protein CASSHPAGSVYEQYF.

This clonotype has more than one count but fewer than ten. V and J are TRBV15 and TRBJ2-3; D possibly corresponds to TRBD2 (6 bases). Germline CDR1 and CDR2: LNHNV and YYDKDF (reference sequence). V gave up 3 bases and J gave up 4 bases, with 17 bases separating them. The CDR3 spans 16 residues. CDR3 sequence (DNA): TGTGCCACCAGCAGGGCCCATGGGTGGGAGGCAGATACGCAGTATTTT. Protein sequence: CATSRAHGWEADTQYF.

V gene TRBV19 combines with J gene TRBJ2-3; 12 bases fit TRBD2. The J segment lost 2 bases and the V segment lost 9 bases, leaving 6 bases of the junction unmatched. The germline V gene has CDR1 LNHDA and CDR2 SQIVND (reference sequence). The CDR3 has 15 amino acids. The CDR3 here is CASRTSGTATDTQYF. The DNA of the CDR3 is TGTGCCAGCCGGACTAGCGGGACCGCCACAGATACGCAGTATTTT.

With regard to this clonotype: This CDR3 fails to terminate in the conserved phenylalanine or tryptophan, so it likely reflects a read error. The V and J genes are TRBV5-6 and TRBJ2-5; D ambiguous. The CDR3 is 12 residues long. Germline V gene sequence: CDR1 SGHDT, CDR2 YYEEEE. The ends were cut back, 4 bases at V and 4 bases at J, with 8 bases in the middle. CDR3 residues: CASSIRRETQYS. The CDR3 nucleotides are TGTGCCAGCAGCATCCGACGAGAGACCCAGTACTCC.

This clonotype showed up just once. This chain links TRBV6-6 with TRBJ2-7; the D call may be TRBD1 or TRBD2 (5 bases each). V was shortened by 7 bases and J by 2 bases, with 18 bases between the two germline ends. The CDR3 is 15 amino acids. Per the germline V gene, CDR1 is MNHNY and CDR2 is SVGAGI (reference sequence). CDR3 amino acids: CASIPGNTRPYEQYF. For the CDR3, the DNA is TGTGCCAGCATTCCAGGGAATACTAGGCCCTACGAGCAGTACTTC.

The V gene is TRBV2, the J gene TRBJ2-7; D may be TRBD1 or TRBD2 (5 bases each). The CDR3 is 14 residues long. In germline, CDR1 is SNHLY, CDR2 FYNNEI. Between the trimmed V and J ends, which lost 4 bases and 2 bases, there was a span of 12 bases. The CDR3 coding sequence is TGTGCCAGCAGTGGATTGGGACGGGCCTACGAGCAGTACTTC. Its translation is CASSGLGRAYEQYF.